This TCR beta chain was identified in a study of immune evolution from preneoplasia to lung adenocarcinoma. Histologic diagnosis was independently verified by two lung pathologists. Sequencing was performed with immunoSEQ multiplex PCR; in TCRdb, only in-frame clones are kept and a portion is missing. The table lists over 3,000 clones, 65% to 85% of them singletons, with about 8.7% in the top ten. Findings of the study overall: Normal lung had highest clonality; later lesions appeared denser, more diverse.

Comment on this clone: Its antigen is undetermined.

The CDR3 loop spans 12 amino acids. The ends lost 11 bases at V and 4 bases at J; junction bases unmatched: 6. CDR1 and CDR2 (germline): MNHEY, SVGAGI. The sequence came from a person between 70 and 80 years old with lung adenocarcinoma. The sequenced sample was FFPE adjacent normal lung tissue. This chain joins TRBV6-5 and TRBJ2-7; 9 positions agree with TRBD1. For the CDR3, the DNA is TGTGCCTCCGGGACAGGGTTATACGAGCAGTACTTC. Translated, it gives CASGTGLYEQYF.